This TCR beta chain was captured in a study of shared clonotypes between healthy human individuals. Study at large: The donor pool was made up of two women and a few men aged 18 to 49.

General observations from the study: Clonotypes shared by all four sorted-subset donors had higher generation probabilities than non-shared clonotypes.

Every immunoSEQ plate was one replicate of a subset's evenly spread DNA. The input for sorted-subset replicate PCRs was around 210 ng DNA, tens of thousands of T cell genomes. TCRdb's copy holds only in-frame clones and misses some; the assay was immunoSEQ multiplex PCR. The sample yields hundreds of thousands of clones, about two thirds seen once. About this clone itself: Its matching antigen is unknown.

CDR3 length: 14 amino acids. Germline-derived CDR1 and CDR2 are SGHDT and YYEEEE. V was shortened by 4 bases and J by 2 bases, with 12 bases between the two germline ends. The chain couples TRBV5-6 to TRBJ2-5, with a possible D match to TRBD1 (6 bases). Source material: memory CD4+ T cells sorted from blood. Subset here: CD45RA-negative fraction. The sequence came from a woman in her twenties or thirties in good health. The CDR3 sequence is CASSEWTVQETQYF. CDR3 nucleotides: TGTGCCAGCAGCGAATGGACAGTTCAAGAGACCCAGTACTTC.